Described below is a single T cell receptor beta chain sequence and its context. Its antigen remains unknown. Noted time point: newly diagnosed GD, antithyroid drugs for less than 3 months. PBMCs provided the RNA from which the TCR library was made. Relying on iRepertoire HTBI primers and Arm-PCR of CDR3 regions, the team built TCR beta libraries. TCRdb independently ran MiXCR on the multiplex PCR reads; one entry per CDR3 protein. The data contain 400,000 to 550,000 distinct CDR3 sequences, less than 20% of them singletons. The data originate from a study of regulatory T cells in long-lasting Graves disease. Study outcomes and limitations: New patients shared fewer public clonotypes (over 900) than persistent patients did (over 2,500). Reduced TCR diversity was observed in persistent Graves' patients versus newly diagnosed patients. Analysis covered peripheral blood alone, not thyroid tissue.

V dropped 8 bases and J dropped 2 bases, with 13 bases sitting between them. Germline V CDR1 and CDR2: MDHEN, SYDVKM. This CDR3 is 15 amino acids long. This sample also belongs to another study, concerning T cells in Graves' hyperthyroidism and ophthalmopathy.

Sample: peripheral blood mononuclear cells (PBMCs), taken at new diagnosis, from a patient treated with antithyroid drugs. The chain is built from TRBV28 and TRBJ2-6; a possible D gene is TRBD1 (6 bases). The sequence was obtained from a woman under 40 with Graves disease. CDR3: CASAGEWAGANVLTF. The CDR3 bases are TGTGCCAGCGCAGGGGAATGGGCTGGGGCCAACGTCCTGACTTTC.